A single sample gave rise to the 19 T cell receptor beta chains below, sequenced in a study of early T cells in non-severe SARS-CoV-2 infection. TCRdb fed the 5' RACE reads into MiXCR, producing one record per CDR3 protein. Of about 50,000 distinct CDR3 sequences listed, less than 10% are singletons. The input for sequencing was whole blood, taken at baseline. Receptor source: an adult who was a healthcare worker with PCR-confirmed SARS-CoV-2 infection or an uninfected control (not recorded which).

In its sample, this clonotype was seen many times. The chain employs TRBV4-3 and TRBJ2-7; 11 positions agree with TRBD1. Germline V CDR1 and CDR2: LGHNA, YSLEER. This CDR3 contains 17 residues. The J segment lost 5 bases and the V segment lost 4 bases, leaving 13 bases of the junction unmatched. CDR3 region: CASSPKPAGQGGNEQYF. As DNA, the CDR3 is TGCGCCAGCAGCCCGAAGCCAGCGGGACAGGGGGGGAACGAGCAGTACTTC.

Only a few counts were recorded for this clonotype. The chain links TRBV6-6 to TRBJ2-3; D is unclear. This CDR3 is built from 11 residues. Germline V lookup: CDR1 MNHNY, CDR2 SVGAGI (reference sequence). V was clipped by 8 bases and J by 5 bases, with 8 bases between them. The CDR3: CASQSRDTQYF. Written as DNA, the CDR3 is TGTGCCAGCCAGAGTAGAGATACGCAGTATTTT.

Here the CDR3 reads CASSDGGYNEQFF. CDR3 DNA: TGCGCCAGCAGTGACGGCGGCTACAATGAGCAGTTCTTC. This chain joins TRBV10-1 and TRBJ2-1; D gene unclear. Between the trimmed V and J ends, which lost 3 bases and 3 bases, there was a span of 6 bases. The germline V gene encodes CDR1 WNHNN and CDR2 SYGVQD (reference sequence). This CDR3 is built from 13 residues.

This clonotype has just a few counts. The CDR3 DNA reads as TGTGCCAGCAGTTCCCGGGACAGGACCTACGAGCAGTACTTC. It encodes CASSSRDRTYEQYF. This chain connects TRBV27 to TRBJ2-7, with TRBD1 identical over 8 bases. Germline values: CDR1 MNHEY, CDR2 SMNVEV (reference sequence). The CDR3 loop spans 14 amino acids. The junction had 4 bases not matched to a gene; V was cut back by 4 bases and J by 2 bases.

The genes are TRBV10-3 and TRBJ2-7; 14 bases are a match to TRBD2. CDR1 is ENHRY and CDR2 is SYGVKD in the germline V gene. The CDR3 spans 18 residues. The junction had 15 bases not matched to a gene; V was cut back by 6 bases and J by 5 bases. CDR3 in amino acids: CAIRKRTSGGSNFNEQYF. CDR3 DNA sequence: TGTGCCATCAGAAAAAGGACTAGCGGGGGGAGTAATTTCAACGAGCAGTACTTC.

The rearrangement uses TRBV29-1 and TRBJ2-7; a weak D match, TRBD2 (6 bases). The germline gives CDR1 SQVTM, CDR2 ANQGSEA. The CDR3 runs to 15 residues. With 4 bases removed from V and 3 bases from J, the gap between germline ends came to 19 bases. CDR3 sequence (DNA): TGCAGCGTTGTATCGACTACCGGGAGAAACTACGAGCAGTACTTC. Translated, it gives CSVVSTTGRNYEQYF.

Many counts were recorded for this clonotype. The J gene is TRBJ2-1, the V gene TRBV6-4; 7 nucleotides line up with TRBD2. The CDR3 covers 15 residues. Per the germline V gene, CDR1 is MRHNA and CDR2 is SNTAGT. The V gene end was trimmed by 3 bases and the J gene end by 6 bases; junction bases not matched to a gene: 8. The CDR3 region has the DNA TGTGCCAGCAGTGAGAGGCTAGCGGAGGCCAATGAGCAGTTCTTC. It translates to CASSERLAEANEQFF.

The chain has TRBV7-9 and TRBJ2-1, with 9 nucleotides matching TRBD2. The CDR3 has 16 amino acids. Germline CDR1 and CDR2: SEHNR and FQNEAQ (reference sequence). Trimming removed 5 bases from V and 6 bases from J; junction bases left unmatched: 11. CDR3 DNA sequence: TGTGCCAGCAGCCACAAAAATCTAGCGGGACTCAATGAGCAGTTCTTC. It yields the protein CASSHKNLAGLNEQFF.

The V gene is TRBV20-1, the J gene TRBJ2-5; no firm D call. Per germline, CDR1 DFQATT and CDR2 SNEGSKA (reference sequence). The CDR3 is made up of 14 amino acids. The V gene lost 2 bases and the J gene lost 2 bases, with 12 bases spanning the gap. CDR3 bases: TGCAGTGCTAGATATTGGGCGGAACAAGAGACCCAGTACTTC. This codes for CSARYWAEQETQYF.

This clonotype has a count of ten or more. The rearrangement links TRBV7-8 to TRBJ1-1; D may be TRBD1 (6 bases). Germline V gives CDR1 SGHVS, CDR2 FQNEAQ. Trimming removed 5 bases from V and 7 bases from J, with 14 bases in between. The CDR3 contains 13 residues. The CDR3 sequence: CASSPGLRGEAFF. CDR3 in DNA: TGTGCCAGCAGCCCAGGGCTCAGGGGTGAAGCTTTCTTT. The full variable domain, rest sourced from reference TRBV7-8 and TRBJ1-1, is GAGVSQSPRYKVAKRGQDVALRCDPISGHVSLFWYQQALGQGPEFLTYFQNEAQLDKSGLPSDRFFAERPEGSVSTLKIQRTQQEDSAVYLCASSPGLRGEAFFGQGTRLTVV.

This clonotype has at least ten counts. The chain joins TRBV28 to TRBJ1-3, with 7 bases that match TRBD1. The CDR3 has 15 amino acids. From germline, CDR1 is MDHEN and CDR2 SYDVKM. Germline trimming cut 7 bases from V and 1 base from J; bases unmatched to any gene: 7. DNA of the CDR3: TGTGCCAGCACCTTACAGGGGCTGTCTGGAAACACCATATATTTT. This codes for CASTLQGLSGNTIYF.

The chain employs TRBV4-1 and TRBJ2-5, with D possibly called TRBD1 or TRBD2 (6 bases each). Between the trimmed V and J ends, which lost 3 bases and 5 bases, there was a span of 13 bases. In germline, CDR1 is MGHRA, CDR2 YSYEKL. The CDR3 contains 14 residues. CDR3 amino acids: CASSHPGAWETQYF. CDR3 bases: TGCGCCAGCAGCCATCCGGGGGCCTGGGAGACCCAGTACTTC.

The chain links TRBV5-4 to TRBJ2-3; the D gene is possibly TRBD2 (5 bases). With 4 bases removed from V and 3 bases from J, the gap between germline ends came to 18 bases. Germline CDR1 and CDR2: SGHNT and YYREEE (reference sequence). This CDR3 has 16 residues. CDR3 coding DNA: TGTGCCAGCAGCCCGAAGGGAAAGCGGCTGACAGATACGCAGTATTTT. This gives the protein CASSPKGKRLTDTQYF. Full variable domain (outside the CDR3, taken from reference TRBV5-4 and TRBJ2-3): ETGVTQSPTHLIKTRGQQVTLRCSSQSGHNTVSWYQQALGQGPQFIFQYYREEENGRGNFPPRFSGLQFPNYSSELNVNALELDDSALYLCASSPKGKRLTDTQYFGPGTRLTVL.

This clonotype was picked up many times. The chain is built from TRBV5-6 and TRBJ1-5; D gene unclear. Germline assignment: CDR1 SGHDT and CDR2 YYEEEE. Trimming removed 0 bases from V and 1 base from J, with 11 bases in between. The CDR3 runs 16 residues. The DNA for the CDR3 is TGTGCCAGCAGCTTGGATGCTTACGGGAGCAATCAGCCCCAGCATTTT. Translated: CASSLDAYGSNQPQHF.

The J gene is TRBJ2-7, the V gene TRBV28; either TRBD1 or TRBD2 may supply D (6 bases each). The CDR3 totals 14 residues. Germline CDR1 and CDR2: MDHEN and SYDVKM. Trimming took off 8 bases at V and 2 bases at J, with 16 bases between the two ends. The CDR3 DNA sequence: TGTGCCAGCGGAAAGGGGGGATCGGCCTACGAGCAGTACTTC. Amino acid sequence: CASGKGGSAYEQYF.

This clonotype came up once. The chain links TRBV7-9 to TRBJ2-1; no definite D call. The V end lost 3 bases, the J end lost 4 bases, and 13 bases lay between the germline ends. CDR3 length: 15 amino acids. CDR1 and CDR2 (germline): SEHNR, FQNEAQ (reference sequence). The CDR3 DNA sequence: TGTGCCAGCAGCTTGGGCAGGACCGATTACAATGAGCAGTTCTTC. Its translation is CASSLGRTDYNEQFF. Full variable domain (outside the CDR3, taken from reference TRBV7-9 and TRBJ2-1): DTGVSQNPRHKITKRGQNVTFRCDPISEHNRLYWYRQTLGQGPEFLTYFQNEAQLEKSRLLSDRFSAERPKGSFSTLEIQRTEQGDSAMYLCASSLGRTDYNEQFFGPGTRLTVL.

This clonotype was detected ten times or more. CDR3 in amino acids: CASSKTGNFYEQYF. In DNA form, the CDR3 reads TGTGCCAGCAGTAAGACAGGGAACTTCTACGAGCAGTACTTC. V usage is TRBV27 and J usage is TRBJ2-7; 7 bases agree with TRBD1. With V trimmed by 5 bases and J by 3 bases, 7 bases remained unmatched. This CDR3 contains 14 residues. Germline values: CDR1 MNHEY, CDR2 SMNVEV (reference sequence).

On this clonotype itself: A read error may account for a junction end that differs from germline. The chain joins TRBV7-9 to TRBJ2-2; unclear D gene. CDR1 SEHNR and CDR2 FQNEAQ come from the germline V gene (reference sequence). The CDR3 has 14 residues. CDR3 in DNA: TGTGCCAGCAGCTTAGTGTCGAAAACCGGGGAGCTGTTTTTT. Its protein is CASSLVSKTGELFF.

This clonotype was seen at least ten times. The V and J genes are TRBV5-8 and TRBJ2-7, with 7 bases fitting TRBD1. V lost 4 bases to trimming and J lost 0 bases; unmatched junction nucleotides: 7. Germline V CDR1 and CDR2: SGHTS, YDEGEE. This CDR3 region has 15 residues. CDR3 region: CASSLGQTSSYEQYF. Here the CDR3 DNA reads TGTGCCAGCAGCCTGGGACAGACAAGCTCCTACGAGCAGTACTTC.